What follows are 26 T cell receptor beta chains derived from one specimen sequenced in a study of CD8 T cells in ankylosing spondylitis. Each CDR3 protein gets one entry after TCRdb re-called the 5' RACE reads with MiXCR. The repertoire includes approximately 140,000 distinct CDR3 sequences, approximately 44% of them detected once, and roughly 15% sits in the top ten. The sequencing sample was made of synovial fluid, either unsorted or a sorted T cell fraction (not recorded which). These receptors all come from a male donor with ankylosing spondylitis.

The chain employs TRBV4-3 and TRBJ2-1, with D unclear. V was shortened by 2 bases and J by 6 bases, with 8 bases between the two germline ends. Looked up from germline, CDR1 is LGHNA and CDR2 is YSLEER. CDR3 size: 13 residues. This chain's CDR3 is CASSQLPGNEQFF. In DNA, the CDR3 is TGCGCCAGCAGCCAACTCCCTGGCAATGAGCAGTTCTTC.

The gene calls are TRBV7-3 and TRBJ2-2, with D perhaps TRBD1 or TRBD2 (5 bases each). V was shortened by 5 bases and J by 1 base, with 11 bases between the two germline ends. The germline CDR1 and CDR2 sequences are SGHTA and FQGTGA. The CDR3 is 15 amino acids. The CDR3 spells CASSKGPRNTGELFF. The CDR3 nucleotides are TGTGCCAGCAGCAAGGGACCCAGGAACACCGGGGAGCTGTTTTTT.

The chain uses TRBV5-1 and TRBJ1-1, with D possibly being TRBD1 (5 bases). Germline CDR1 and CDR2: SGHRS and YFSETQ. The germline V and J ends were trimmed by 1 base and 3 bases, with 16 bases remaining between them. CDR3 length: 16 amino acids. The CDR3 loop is CASSLWGGSAYTEAFF. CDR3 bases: TGCGCCAGCAGCTTGTGGGGGGGGAGTGCCTACACTGAAGCTTTCTTT.

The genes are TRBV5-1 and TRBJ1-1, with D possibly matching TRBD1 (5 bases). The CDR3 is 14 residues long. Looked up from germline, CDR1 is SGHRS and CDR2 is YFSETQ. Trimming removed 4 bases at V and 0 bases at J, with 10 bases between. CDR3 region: CASSAGLLNTEAFF. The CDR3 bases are TGCGCCAGCAGCGCGGGACTCTTGAACACTGAAGCTTTCTTT.

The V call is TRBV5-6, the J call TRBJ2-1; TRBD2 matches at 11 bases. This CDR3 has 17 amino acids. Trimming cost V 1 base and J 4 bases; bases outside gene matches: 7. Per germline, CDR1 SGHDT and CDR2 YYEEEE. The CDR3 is CASSLQPGLAVYNEQFF. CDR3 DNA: TGTGCCAGCAGCTTGCAACCGGGACTAGCGGTATACAATGAGCAGTTCTTC. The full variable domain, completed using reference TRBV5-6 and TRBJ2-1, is DAGVTQSPTHLIKTRGQQVTLRCSPKSGHDTVSWYQQALGQGPQFIFQYYEEEERQRGNFPDRFSGHQFPNYSSELNVNALLLGDSALYLCASSLQPGLAVYNEQFFGPGTRLTVL.

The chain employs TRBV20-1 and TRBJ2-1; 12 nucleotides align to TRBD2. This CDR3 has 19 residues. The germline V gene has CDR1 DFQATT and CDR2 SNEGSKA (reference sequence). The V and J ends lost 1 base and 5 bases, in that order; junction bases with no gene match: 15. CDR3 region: CSARVGQIWTSGANNEQFF. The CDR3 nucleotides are TGCAGTGCTAGAGTAGGGCAGATTTGGACTAGCGGGGCGAACAATGAGCAGTTCTTC.

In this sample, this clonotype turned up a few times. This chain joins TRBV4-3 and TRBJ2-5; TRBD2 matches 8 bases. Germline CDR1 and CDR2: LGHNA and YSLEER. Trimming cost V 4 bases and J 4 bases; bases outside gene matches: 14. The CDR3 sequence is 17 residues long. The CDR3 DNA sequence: TGCGCCAGCAGCCCCCTTGGGAGCGGGGGAGTTCTAGAGACCCAGTACTTC. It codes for CASSPLGSGGVLETQYF.

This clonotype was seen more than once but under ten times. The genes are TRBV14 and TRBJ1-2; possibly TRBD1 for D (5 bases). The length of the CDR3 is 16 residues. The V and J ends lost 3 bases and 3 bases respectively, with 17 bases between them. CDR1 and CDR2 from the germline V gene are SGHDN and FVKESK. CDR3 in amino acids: CASSQPTTLGDYGYTF. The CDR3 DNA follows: TGTGCCAGCAGCCAGCCCACGACACTGGGGGACTATGGCTACACCTTC.

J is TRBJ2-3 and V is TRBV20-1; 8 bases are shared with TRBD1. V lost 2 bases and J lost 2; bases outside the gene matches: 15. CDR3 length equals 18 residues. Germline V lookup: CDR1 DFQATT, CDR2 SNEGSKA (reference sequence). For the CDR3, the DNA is TGCAGTGCTAGACCACCGGACAGGGTACGGAGGTTCACAGATACGCAGTATTTT. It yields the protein CSARPPDRVRRFTDTQYF.

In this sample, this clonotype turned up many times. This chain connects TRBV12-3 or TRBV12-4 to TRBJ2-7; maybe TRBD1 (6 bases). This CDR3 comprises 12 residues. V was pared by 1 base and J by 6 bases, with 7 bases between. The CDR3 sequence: CASSLGGGEQYF. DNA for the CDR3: TGTGCCAGCAGTTTAGGAGGGGGCGAGCAGTACTTC.

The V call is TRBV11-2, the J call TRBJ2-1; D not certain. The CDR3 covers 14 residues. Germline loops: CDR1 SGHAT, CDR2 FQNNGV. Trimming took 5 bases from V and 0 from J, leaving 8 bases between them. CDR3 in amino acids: CASSLSSSYNEQFF. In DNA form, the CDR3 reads TGTGCCAGCAGCCTGTCGAGCTCCTACAATGAGCAGTTCTTC.

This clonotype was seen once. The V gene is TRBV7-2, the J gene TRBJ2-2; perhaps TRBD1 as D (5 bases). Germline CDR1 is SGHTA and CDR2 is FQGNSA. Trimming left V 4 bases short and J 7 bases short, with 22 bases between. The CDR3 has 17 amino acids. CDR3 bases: TGTGCCAGCAGCTATAATTTGTTTCTGGGGCCCGACGGGGAGCTGTTTTTT. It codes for CASSYNLFLGPDGELFF.

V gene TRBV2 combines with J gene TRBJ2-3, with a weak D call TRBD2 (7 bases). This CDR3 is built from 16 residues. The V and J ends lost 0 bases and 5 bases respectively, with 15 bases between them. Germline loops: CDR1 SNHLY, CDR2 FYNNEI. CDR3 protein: CASSEALGGAEDTQYF. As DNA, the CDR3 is TGTGCCAGCAGTGAAGCGCTTGGGGGGGCAGAAGATACGCAGTATTTT. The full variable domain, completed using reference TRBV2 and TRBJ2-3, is EPEVTQTPSHQVTQMGQEVILRCVPISNHLYFYWYRQILGQKVEFLVSFYNNEISEKSEIFDDQFSVERPDGSNFTLKIRSTKLEDSAMYFCASSEALGGAEDTQYFGPGTRLTVL.

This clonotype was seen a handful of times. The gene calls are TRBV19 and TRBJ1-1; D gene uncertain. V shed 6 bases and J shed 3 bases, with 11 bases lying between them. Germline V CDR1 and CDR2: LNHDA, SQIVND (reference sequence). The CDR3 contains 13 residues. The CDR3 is CASRGSGYTEAFF. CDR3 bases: TGTGCCAGTAGGGGGTCGGGGTACACTGAAGCTTTCTTT.

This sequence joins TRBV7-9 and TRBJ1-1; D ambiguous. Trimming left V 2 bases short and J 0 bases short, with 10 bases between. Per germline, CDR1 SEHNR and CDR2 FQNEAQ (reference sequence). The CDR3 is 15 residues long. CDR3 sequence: CASSLIQTLNTEAFF. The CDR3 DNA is TGTGCCAGCAGCTTAATCCAGACACTGAACACTGAAGCTTTCTTT.

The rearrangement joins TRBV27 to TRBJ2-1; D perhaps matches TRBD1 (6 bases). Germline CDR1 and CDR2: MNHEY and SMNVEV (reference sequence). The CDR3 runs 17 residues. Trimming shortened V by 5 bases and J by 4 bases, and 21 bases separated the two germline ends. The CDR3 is CASSQGSGVPLYNEQFF. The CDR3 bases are TGTGCCAGCAGTCAAGGCTCAGGGGTTCCCTTATACAATGAGCAGTTCTTC.

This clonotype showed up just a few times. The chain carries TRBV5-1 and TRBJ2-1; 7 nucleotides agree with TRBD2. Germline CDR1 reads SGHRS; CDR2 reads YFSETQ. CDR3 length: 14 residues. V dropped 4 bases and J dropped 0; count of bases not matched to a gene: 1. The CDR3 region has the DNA TGCGCCAGCAGCCGGGACTACTCCTACAATGAGCAGTTCTTC. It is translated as CASSRDYSYNEQFF.

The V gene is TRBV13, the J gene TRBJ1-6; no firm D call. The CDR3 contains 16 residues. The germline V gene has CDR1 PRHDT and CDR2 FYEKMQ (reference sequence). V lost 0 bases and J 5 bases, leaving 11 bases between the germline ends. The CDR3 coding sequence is TGTGCCAGCAGCTTAGGGGCCAACTTGGATAATTCACCCCTCCACTTT. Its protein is CASSLGANLDNSPLHF.

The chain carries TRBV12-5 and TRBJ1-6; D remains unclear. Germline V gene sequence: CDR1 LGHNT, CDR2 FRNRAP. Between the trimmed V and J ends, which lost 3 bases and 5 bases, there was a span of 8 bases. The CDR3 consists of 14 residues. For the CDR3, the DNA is TGTGCTAGTGGTTTCCCCTTCCATAATTCACCCCTCCACTTT. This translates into CASGFPFHNSPLHF.

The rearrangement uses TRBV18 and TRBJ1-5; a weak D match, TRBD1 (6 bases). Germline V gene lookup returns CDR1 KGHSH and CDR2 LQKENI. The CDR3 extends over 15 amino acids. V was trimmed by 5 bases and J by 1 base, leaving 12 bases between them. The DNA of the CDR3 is TGTGCCAGCTCAGGGCGTAGGGGGAGCAATCAGCCCCAGCATTTT. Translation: CASSGRRGSNQPQHF.

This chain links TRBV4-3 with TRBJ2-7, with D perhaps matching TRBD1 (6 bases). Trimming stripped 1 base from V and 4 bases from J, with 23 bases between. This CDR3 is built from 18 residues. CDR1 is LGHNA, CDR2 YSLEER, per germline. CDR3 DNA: TGCGCCAGCAGCCAAGGTATGTTACAGGGCCGAGAAGGATACGAGCAGTACTTC. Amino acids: CASSQGMLQGREGYEQYF.

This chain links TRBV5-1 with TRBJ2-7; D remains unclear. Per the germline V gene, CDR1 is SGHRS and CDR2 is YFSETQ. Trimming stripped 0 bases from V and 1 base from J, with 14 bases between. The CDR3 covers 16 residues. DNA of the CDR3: TGCGCCAGCAGCTTGGTGGCTAGTGTGGCTTCCTACGAGCAGTACTTC. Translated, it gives CASSLVASVASYEQYF.

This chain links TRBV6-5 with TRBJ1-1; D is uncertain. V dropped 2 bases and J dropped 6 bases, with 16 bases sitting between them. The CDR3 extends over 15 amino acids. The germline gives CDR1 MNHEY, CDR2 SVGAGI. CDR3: CASSYRTGRDPEAFF. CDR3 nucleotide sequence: TGTGCCAGCAGTTACCGGACGGGAAGAGATCCTGAAGCTTTCTTT.

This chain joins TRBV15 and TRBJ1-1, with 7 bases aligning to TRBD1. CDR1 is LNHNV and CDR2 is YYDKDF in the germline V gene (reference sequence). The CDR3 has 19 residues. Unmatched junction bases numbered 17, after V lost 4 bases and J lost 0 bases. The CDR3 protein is CATSNFGQAPFFMNTEAFF. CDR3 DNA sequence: TGTGCCACCAGCAATTTCGGACAGGCCCCTTTCTTCATGAACACTGAAGCTTTCTTT. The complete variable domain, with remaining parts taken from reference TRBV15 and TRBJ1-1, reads DAMVIQNPRYQVTQFGKPVTLSCSQTLNHNVMYWYQQKSSQAPKLLFHYYDKDFNNEADTPDNFQSRRPNTSFCFLDIRSPGLGDTAMYLCATSNFGQAPFFMNTEAFFGQGTRLTVV.

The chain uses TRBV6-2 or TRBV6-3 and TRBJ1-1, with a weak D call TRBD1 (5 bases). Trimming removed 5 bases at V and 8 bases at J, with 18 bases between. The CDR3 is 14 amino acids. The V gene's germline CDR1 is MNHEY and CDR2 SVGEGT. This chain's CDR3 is CASSEHPGGAEAFF. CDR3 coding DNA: TGTGCCAGCAGTGAGCACCCGGGAGGGGCCGAAGCTTTCTTT.

The CDR3: CASSLAGALEQYF. The CDR3 region has the DNA TGTGCCAGCAGCTTAGCTGGGGCGTTGGAGCAGTACTTC. The rearrangement uses TRBV7-2 and TRBJ2-7; weak D call: TRBD1 (5 bases). The CDR3 totals 13 residues. Trimming pared 0 bases from V and 7 bases from J, leaving 10 bases between. CDR1 is SGHTA and CDR2 is FQGNSA in the germline V gene.